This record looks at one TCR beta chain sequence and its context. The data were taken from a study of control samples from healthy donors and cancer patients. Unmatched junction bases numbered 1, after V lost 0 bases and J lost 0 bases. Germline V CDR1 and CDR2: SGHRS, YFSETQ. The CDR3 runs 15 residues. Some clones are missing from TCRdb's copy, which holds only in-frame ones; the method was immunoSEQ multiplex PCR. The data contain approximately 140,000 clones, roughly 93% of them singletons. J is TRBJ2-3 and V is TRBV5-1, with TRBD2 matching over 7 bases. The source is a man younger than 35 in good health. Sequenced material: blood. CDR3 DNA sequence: TGCGCCAGCAGCTTGGCCGGGGGGAGCACAGATACGCAGTATTTT. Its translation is CASSLAGGSTDTQYF.